These 6 T cell receptor beta chains were all obtained from the same sample, sequenced in a study of T cell changes during pregnancy in multiple sclerosis. TCRdb keeps only in-frame clones here, not all; method: immunoSEQ multiplex PCR. This sample has over 60,000 clones; just under 95% occur once, and the top ten carry approximately 0.93%. Source: peripheral blood, taken in the first trimester of pregnancy. The receptors shown here come from a female donor with multiple sclerosis, enrolled in a pregnancy study.

The gene calls are TRBV16 and TRBJ2-5, with TRBD1 as a possible D gene (5 bases). Germline CDR1 is KGHSY and CDR2 is FQNENV. The CDR3 contains 13 residues. Between the trimmed V and J ends, which lost 5 bases and 6 bases, there was a span of 13 bases. The CDR3 DNA follows: TGTGCCAGCAGCGTCCAGGGATATCAGACCCAGTACTTC. Translation: CASSVQGYQTQYF. Filled out from reference TRBV16 and TRBJ2-5, the complete variable domain reads GEEVAQTPKHLVRGEGQKAKLYCAPIKGHSYVFWYQQVLKNEFKFLISFQNENVFDETGMPKERFSAKCLPNSPCSLEIQATKLEDSAVYFCASSVQGYQTQYFGPGTRLLVL.

V and J are TRBV5-1 and TRBJ1-2, with TRBD1 as a possible D gene (5 bases). The V and J ends lost 0 bases and 7 bases respectively, with 13 bases between them. The germline V gene encodes CDR1 SGHRS and CDR2 YFSETQ. This CDR3 spans 14 amino acids. This CDR3 is CASSLAGGTSGYTF. In DNA, the CDR3 is TGCGCCAGCAGCTTGGCCGGGGGTACCAGTGGCTACACCTTC. Using reference TRBV5-1 and TRBJ1-2 for the parts outside the CDR3, the full variable domain is KAGVTQTPRYLIKTRGQQVTLSCSPISGHRSVSWYQQTPGQGLQFLFEYFSETQRNKGNFPGRFSGRQFSNSRSEMNVSTLELGDSALYLCASSLAGGTSGYTFGSGTRLTVV.

V is TRBV11-1 and J is TRBJ2-7; perhaps TRBD1 as D (6 bases). This CDR3 spans 15 amino acids. CDR1 and CDR2 (germline): SGHAT, FQDESV (reference sequence). V dropped 5 bases and J dropped 0 bases, with 14 bases sitting between them. CDR3 in amino acids: CASSITPGDSYEQYF. The CDR3 nucleotides read TGTGCCAGCAGCATCACGCCAGGGGACTCCTACGAGCAGTACTTC.

The chain is built from TRBV19 and TRBJ1-5; D possibly corresponds to TRBD1 (5 bases). V was trimmed by 5 bases and J by 5 bases, leaving 13 bases between them. Germline assignment: CDR1 LNHDA and CDR2 SQIVND (reference sequence). The length of the CDR3 is 14 residues. CDR3 bases: TGTGCCAGTAGTGGATTTGGGGGGGATCAGCCCCAGCATTTT. Translation gives CASSGFGGDQPQHF.

This clone was seen a handful of times. The chain carries TRBV19 and TRBJ2-7; a possible D gene is TRBD2 (6 bases). The CDR3 is 11 amino acids. Trimming cost V 6 bases and J 7 bases, with 10 bases left between them. Germline CDR1 reads LNHDA; CDR2 reads SQIVND (reference sequence). The CDR3 is CASSSGVEQYF. In nucleotides, the CDR3 is TGTGCCAGTAGCTCGGGAGTAGAGCAGTACTTC.

This clone was observed a few times. The chain recombines TRBV7-3 with TRBJ1-1, with D tentatively TRBD1 (5 bases). This CDR3 spans 14 amino acids. The germline V and J ends were trimmed by 5 bases and 0 bases, with 10 bases remaining between them. The germline V gene has CDR1 SGHTA and CDR2 FQGTGA. The CDR3 nucleotides are TGTGCCAGCAGCCCAGGGAACATGAACACTGAAGCTTTCTTT. Its translation: CASSPGNMNTEAFF. Variable domain in full (rest from reference TRBV7-3 and TRBJ1-1): GAGVSQTPSNKVTEKGKYVELRCDPISGHTALYWYRQSLGQGPEFLIYFQGTGAADDSGLPNDRFFAVRPEGSVSTLKIQRTERGDSAVYLCASSPGNMNTEAFFGQGTRLTVV.